This T cell receptor (beta chain) originates from a study of Ad26.COV2.S vaccination and SARS-CoV-2 variants. Study information: It was the COV1001 Ad26.COV2.S trial arm that included the donor. The vaccine Ad26.COV2.S was put into the muscle once, or twice with 56 days between.

The study's findings and limits: Once vaccination had occurred, spike-specific CD8+ and CD4+ T cell responses reportedly showed substantial breadth.

Only in-frame clones appear in the TCRdb table, and some are missing; sequencing was by immunoSEQ multiplex PCR. In the table there are fewer than 500,000 clones, roughly 87% of which are singletons. Germline CDR1 SEHNR, CDR2 FQNEAQ (reference sequence). This CDR3 has 12 amino acids. Trimming took off 0 bases at V and 5 bases at J, with 2 bases between the two ends. Treatment meaning: about 20 received Ad26.COV2.S at low or high dose, single or two shots; about 5 received placebo; per-sample allocation not given. Collection of samples fell on day 63 after the first vaccine or placebo injection. On this clone itself: Its antigen is undetermined.

The V call is TRBV7-9, the J call TRBJ2-4; D not certain. The starting material was peripheral blood, obtained in a trial of Ad26.COV2.S vaccine versus placebo. The receptor's source is a person aged 18-65 years who received the Ad26.COV2.S COVID-19 vaccine or a placebo. CDR3 coding DNA: TGTGCCAGCAGCTTAGCACAAAACATTCAGTACTTC. This encodes CASSLAQNIQYF.